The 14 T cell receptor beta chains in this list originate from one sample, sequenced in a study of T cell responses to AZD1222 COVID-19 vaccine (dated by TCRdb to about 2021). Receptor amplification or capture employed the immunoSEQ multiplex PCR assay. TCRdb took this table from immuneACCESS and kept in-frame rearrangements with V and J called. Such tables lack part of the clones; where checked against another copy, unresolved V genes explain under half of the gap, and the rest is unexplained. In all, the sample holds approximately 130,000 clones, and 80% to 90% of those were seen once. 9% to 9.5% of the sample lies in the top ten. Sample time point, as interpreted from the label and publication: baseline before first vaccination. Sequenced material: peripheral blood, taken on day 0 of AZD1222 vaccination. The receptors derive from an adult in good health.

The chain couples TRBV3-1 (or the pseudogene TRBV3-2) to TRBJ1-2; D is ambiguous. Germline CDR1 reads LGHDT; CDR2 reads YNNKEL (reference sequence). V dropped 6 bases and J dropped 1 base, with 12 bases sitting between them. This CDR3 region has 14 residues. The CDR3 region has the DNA TGTGCCAGCAGACCCACCGACGGTAACTATGGCTACACCTTC. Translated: CASRPTDGNYGYTF.

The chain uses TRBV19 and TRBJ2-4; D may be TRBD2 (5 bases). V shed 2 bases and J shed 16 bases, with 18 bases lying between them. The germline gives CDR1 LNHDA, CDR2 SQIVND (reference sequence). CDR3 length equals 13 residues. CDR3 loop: CASSITAQRDRYF. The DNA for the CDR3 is TGTGCCAGTAGTATAACAGCCCAGAGGGATCGATACTTC.

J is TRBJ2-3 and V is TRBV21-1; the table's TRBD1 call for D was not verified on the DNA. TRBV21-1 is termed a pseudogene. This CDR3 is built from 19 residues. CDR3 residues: CASSKPYDRVGRTTDTQYF. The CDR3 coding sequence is TGTGCCAGCAGCAAGCCTTACGACCGTGTGGGGCGGACCACAGATACGCAGTATTTT.

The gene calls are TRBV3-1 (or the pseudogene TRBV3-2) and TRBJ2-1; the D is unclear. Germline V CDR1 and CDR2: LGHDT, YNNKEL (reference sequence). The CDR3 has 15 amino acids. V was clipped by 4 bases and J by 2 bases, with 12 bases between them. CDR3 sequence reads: CASSLSLGPYNEQFF. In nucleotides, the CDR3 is TGTGCCAGCAGCCTCAGCCTAGGCCCCTACAATGAGCAGTTCTTC.

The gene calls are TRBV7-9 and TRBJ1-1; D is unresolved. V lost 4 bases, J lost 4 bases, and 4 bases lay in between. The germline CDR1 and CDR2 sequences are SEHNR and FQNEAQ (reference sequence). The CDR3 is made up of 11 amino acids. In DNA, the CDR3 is TGTGCCAGCAGCTGGACCACTGAAGCTTTCTTT. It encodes CASSWTTEAFF.

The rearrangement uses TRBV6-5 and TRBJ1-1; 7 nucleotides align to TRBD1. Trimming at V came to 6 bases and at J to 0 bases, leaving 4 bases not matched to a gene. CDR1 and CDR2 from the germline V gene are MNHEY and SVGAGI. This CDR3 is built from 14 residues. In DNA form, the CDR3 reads TGTGCCAGCAGGTGGGGACAGATGAACACTGAAGCTTTCTTT. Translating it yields CASRWGQMNTEAFF.

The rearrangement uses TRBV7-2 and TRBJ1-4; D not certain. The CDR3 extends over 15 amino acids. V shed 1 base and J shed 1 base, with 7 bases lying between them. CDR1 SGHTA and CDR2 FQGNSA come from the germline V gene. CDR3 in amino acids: CASSLVMGTNEKLFF. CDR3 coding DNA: TGTGCCAGCAGCTTAGTTATGGGAACTAATGAAAAACTGTTTTTT.

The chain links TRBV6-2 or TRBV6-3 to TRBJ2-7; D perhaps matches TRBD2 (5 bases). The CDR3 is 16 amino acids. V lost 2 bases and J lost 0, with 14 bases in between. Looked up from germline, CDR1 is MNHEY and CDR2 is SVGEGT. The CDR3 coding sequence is TGTGCCAGCAGTTACCTGGCTCTAGCCTACTCCTACGAGCAGTACTTC. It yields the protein CASSYLALAYSYEQYF.

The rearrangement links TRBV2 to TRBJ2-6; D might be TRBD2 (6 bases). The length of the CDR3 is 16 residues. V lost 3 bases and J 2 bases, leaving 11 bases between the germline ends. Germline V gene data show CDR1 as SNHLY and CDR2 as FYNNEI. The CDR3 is CASSDWGLTGANVLTF. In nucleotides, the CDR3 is TGTGCCAGCAGTGATTGGGGACTCACTGGGGCCAACGTCCTGACTTTC. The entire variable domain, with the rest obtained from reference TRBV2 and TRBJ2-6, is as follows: EPEVTQTPSHQVTQMGQEVILRCVPISNHLYFYWYRQILGQKVEFLVSFYNNEISEKSEIFDDQFSVERPDGSNFTLKIRSTKLEDSAMYFCASSDWGLTGANVLTFGAGSRLTVL.

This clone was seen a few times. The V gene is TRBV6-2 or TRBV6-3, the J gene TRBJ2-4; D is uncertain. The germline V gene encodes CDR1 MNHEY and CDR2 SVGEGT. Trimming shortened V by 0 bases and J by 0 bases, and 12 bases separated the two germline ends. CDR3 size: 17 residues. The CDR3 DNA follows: TGTGCCAGCAGTTACTCAATTGTAAATGTAGCCAAAAACATTCAGTACTTC. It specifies CASSYSIVNVAKNIQYF.

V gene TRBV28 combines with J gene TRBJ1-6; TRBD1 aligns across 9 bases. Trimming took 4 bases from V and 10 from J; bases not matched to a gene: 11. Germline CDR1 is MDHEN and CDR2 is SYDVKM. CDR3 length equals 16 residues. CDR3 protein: CASSSPGQGFSSPLHF. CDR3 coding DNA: TGTGCCAGCAGTTCGCCGGGACAGGGATTTAGCTCACCCCTCCACTTT.

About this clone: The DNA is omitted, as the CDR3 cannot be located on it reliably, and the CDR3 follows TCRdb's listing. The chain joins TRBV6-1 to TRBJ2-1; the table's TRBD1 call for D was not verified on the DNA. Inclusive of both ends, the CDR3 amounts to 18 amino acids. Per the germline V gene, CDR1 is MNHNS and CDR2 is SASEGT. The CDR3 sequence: CASSEAGFGTGSRNLPFF.

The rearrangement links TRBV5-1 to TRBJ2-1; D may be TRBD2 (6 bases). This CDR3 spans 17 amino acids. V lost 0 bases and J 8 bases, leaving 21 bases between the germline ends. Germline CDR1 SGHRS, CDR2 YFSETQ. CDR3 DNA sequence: TGCGCCAGCAGCTTGGCAGGTGGGGGGTCAAATTCGGATGAGCAGTTCTTC. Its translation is CASSLAGGGSNSDEQFF.

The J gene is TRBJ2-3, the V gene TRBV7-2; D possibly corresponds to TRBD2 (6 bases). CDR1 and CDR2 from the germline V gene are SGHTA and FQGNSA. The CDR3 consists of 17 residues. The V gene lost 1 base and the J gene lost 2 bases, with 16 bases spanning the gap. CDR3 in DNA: TGTGCCAGCAGCTTAGGAGGGGCGGGACGTCACACAGATACGCAGTATTTT. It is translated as CASSLGGAGRHTDTQYF.